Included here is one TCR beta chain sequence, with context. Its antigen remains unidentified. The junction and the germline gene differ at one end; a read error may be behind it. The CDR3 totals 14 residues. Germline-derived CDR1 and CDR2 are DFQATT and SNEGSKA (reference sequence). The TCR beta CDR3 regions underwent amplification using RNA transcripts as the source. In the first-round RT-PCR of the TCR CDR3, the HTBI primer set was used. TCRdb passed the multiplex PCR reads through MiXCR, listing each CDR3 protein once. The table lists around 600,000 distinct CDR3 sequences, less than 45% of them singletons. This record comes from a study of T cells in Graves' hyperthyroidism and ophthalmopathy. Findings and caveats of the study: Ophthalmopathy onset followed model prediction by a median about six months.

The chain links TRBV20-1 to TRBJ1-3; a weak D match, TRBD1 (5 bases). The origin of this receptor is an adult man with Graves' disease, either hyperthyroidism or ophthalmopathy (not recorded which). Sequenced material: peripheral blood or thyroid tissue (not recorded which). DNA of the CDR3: TGCAGTGCTAGAGAAGGGACCTCTGGGAACACCATATATTTT. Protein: CSAREGTSGNTIYF.